Presented here are 5 T cell receptor beta chains from one specimen sequenced in a study of blood T cell repertoires in COVID-19. The table came from immunoSEQ multiplex PCR; TCRdb's copy has only in-frame clones and leaves some out. Here the sample spans about 140,000 clones, 82% being singletons. Sequencing was carried out using peripheral blood. The origin of the receptors is an elderly woman with acute or convalescent COVID-19.

In this sample, this clone turned up once. The chain joins TRBV18 to TRBJ1-1; the D gene is possibly TRBD1 (6 bases). CDR3 length equals 15 residues. Germline CDR1 KGHSH, CDR2 LQKENI. The ends were cut back, 3 bases at V and 1 base at J, with 12 bases in the middle. The CDR3 loop reads CASSPWGGSNTEAFF. The DNA of the CDR3 is TGTGCCAGCTCACCTTGGGGGGGCTCGAACACTGAAGCTTTCTTT.

This clone was detected only a few times. The J gene is TRBJ1-3, the V gene TRBV3-1 (or the pseudogene TRBV3-2), with unresolved D. Germline V gene lookup returns CDR1 LGHDT and CDR2 YNNKEL (reference sequence). V was cut by 4 bases and J by 7 bases, with 8 bases left in between. The length of the CDR3 is 12 residues. This CDR3 reads CASSPTWNTIYF. CDR3 DNA: TGTGCCAGCAGCCCAACATGGAACACCATATATTTT.

This clone occurred a few times. The chain uses TRBV7-9 and TRBJ1-6, with D uncertain. This CDR3 contains 13 residues. Germline V gives CDR1 SEHNR, CDR2 FQNEAQ (reference sequence). Trimming shortened V by 4 bases and J by 7 bases, and 8 bases separated the two germline ends. CDR3 nucleotide sequence: TGTGCCAGCAGCTCGTCCCTGAATTCACCCCTCCACTTT. It encodes CASSSSLNSPLHF.

This chain links TRBV2 with TRBJ1-3, with no clear D. V shed 6 bases and J shed 0 bases, with 12 bases lying between them. CDR3 length: 15 amino acids. In germline, CDR1 is SNHLY, CDR2 FYNNEI. The CDR3 DNA reads TGTGCCAGCAGGGAGAACATGTACTCTGGAAACACCATATATTTT. Protein product: CASRENMYSGNTIYF.

The gene calls are TRBV27 and TRBJ2-1; TRBD2 matches 7 bases. The CDR3 sequence is 14 residues long. CDR1 is MNHEY, CDR2 SMNVEV, per germline (reference sequence). The V gene end was trimmed by 2 bases and the J gene end by 9 bases; junction bases not matched to a gene: 7. CDR3 amino acids: CASSLRAGKLEQFF. The DNA of the CDR3 is TGTGCCAGCAGTTTAAGAGCGGGAAAGCTTGAGCAGTTCTTC.